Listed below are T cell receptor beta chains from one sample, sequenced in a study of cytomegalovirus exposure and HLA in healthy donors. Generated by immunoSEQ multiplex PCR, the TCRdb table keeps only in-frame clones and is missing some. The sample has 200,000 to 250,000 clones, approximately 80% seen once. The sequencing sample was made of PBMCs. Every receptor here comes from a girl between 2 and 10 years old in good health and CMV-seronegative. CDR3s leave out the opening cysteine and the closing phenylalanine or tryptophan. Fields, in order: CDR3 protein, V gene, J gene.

CDR3: ASSLEAVGYEQY
V: TRBV11-2
J: TRBJ2-7

CDR3: ASSPTGGDGYT
V: TRBV7-3
J: TRBJ1-2

CDR3: ASSQLELDDEQF
V: TRBV16
J: TRBJ2-1

CDR3: ASRRLAGNEQF
V: TRBV6-5
J: TRBJ2-1

CDR3: AWSVSGGSRQQY
V: TRBV30
J: TRBJ2-7

CDR3: SVATGVKNIQY
V: TRBV29-1
J: TRBJ2-4

CDR3: ASSEVLVKFQETQY
V: TRBV6-1
J: TRBJ2-5

CDR3: ASSLRRGINTEAF
V: TRBV5-6
J: TRBJ1-1

CDR3: ASSSTQLGLSVTEAF
V: TRBV27
J: TRBJ1-1

CDR3: ASSWRGGNIQY
V: TRBV5-1
J: TRBJ2-4

CDR3: ASSWGGSTDTQY
V: TRBV5-6
J: TRBJ2-3

CDR3: ASSHGINSNQPQH
V: TRBV5-6
J: TRBJ1-5

CDR3: ASRYRGEPRETQY
V: TRBV11-2
J: TRBJ2-5

CDR3: ASRDLAGGRQETQY
V: TRBV5-1
J: TRBJ2-5

CDR3: ASSRGIGETQY
V: TRBV19
J: TRBJ2-5

CDR3: ASSVLGTGRGETQY
V: TRBV9
J: TRBJ2-5

CDR3: ASRHGTLSNQPQH
V: TRBV6-6
J: TRBJ1-5

CDR3: ASSPGGGSLAGHEQY
V: TRBV5-8
J: TRBJ2-7

CDR3: ASSQVLSGRGGSTDTQY
V: TRBV4-1
J: TRBJ2-3

CDR3: ASSQAGTGVREQY
V: TRBV4-1
J: TRBJ2-7

CDR3: ASSPLAVIDKGYGYT
V: TRBV18
J: TRBJ1-2

CDR3: ASSKTDTQY
V: TRBV19
J: TRBJ2-3

CDR3: ASGRSRESTGELF
V: TRBV5-1
J: TRBJ2-2

CDR3: ASSVGQGLSGNTIY
V: TRBV2
J: TRBJ1-3

CDR3: ASRRGLSVVGYT
V: TRBV2
J: TRBJ1-2

CDR3: ASSISGLATDTQY
V: TRBV19
J: TRBJ2-3

CDR3: ASSQGLADLTFYNEQF
V: TRBV5-4
J: TRBJ2-1

CDR3: SVGTSGNDGTDTQY
V: TRBV29-1
J: TRBJ2-3

CDR3: ANSYPTPEQF
V: TRBV6-6
J: TRBJ2-1

CDR3: ASSLSGNGYT
V: TRBV5-4
J: TRBJ1-2

CDR3: ASSESKGQGARGYT
V: TRBV10-2
J: TRBJ1-2

CDR3: ASSLRGSTEAF
V: TRBV27
J: TRBJ1-1

CDR3: ASSLEGSRQETQY
V: TRBV5-1
J: TRBJ2-5

CDR3: ASSRGRDTEAF
V: TRBV19
J: TRBJ1-1

CDR3: SSSPPKLEAF
V: TRBV7-9
J: TRBJ1-1

CDR3: ASTAGGITEAF
V: TRBV25-1
J: TRBJ1-1

CDR3: ASSWQGNTGELF
V: TRBV19
J: TRBJ2-2

CDR3: ASTTRGGGYT
V: TRBV6-5
J: TRBJ1-2

CDR3: ATRGQDHYEQY
V: TRBV11-2
J: TRBJ2-7

CDR3: ASSSRGLYGYT
V: TRBV27
J: TRBJ1-2

CDR3: ASSLVQGQDTEAF
V: TRBV7-6
J: TRBJ1-1

CDR3: ASKGQGPPEAF
V: TRBV2
J: TRBJ1-1

CDR3: ASSPTISLPLH
V: TRBV4-1
J: TRBJ1-6

CDR3: ASSGDDSYGYT
V: TRBV2
J: TRBJ1-2

CDR3: ASNSGTGGERTPYEQY
V: TRBV19
J: TRBJ2-7

CDR3: TSSQEGGDYGYT
V: TRBV1
J: TRBJ1-2

CDR3: AWSPKGLAGVNEQF
V: TRBV30
J: TRBJ2-1

CDR3: ASSSGTSLGEQY
V: TRBV5-4
J: TRBJ2-7

CDR3: ATSRDPTNTEAF
V: TRBV15
J: TRBJ1-1

CDR3: ASSATGWVTQY
V: TRBV7-9
J: TRBJ2-5